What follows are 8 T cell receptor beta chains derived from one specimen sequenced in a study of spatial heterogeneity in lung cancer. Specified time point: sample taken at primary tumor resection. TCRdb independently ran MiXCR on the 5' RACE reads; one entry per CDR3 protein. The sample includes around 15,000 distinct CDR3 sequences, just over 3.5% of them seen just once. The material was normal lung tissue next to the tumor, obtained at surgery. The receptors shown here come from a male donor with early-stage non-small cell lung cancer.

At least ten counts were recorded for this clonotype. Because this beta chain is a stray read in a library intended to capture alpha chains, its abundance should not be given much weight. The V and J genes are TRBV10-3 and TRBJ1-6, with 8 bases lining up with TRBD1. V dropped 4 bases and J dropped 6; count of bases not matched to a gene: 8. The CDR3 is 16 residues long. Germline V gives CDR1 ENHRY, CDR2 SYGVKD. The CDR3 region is CAISGTTGVANSPLHF. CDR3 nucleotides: TGTGCCATCAGTGGGACGACAGGGGTAGCTAATTCACCCCTCCACTTT.

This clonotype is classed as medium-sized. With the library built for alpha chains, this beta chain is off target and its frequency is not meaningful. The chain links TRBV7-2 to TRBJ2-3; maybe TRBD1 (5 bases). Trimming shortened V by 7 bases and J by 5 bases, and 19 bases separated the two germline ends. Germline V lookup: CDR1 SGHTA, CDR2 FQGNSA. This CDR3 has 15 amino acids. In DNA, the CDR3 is TGTGCCAGCACCAATACCCCCGTAGGGGTAGATACGCAGTATTTT. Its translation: CASTNTPVGVDTQYF.

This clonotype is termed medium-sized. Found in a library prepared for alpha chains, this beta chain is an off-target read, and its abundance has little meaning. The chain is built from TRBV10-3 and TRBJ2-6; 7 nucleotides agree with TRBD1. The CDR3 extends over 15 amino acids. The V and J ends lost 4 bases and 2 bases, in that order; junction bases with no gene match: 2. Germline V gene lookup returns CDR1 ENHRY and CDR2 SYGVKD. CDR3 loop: CAISVQGAGANVLTF. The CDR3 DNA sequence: TGTGCCATCAGTGTTCAGGGGGCTGGGGCCAACGTCCTGACTTTC.

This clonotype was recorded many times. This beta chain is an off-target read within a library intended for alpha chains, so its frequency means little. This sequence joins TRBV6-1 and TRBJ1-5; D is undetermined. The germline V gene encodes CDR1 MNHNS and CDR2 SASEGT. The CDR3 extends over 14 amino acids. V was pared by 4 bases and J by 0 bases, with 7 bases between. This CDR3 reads CASSVGYSNQPQHF. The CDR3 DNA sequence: TGTGCCAGCAGTGTGGGTTATAGCAATCAGCCCCAGCATTTT.

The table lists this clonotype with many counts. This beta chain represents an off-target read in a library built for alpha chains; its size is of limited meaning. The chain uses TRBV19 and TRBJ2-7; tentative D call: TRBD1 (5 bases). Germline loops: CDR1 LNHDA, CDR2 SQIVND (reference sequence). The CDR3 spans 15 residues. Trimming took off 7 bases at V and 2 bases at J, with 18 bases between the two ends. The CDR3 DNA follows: TGTGCCAGTATTGGGGCCAGAATGGGTACCTACGAGCAGTACTTC. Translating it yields CASIGARMGTYEQYF.

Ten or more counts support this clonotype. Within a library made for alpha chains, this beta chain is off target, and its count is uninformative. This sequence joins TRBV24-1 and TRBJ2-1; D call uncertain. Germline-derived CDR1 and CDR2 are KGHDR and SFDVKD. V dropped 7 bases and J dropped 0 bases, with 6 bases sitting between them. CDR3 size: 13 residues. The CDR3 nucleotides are TGTGCCACCAGGCGCGGCTCCTACAATGAGCAGTTCTTC. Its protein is CATRRGSYNEQFF.

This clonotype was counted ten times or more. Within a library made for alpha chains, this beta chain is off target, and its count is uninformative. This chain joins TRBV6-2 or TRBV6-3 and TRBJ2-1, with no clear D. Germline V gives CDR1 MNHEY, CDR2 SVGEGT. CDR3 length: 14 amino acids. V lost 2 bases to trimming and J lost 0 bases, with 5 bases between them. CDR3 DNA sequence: TGTGCCAGCAGTTACGTTAGCTCCTACAATGAGCAGTTCTTC. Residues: CASSYVSSYNEQFF.

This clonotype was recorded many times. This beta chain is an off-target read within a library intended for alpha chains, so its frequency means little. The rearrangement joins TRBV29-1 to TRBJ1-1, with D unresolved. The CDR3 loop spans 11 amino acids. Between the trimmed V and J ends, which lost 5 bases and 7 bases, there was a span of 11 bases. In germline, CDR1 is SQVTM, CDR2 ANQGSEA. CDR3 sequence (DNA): TGCAGCGTTCCTGGATGGGGTGAAGCTTTCTTT. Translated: CSVPGWGEAFF.